This T cell receptor beta chain comes out of a study of cytomegalovirus exposure and HLA in healthy donors (dated by TCRdb to about 2017). A note on the overall study: An earlier analysis of several hundred of the donors reported approximately 290 Gb of sequence data and 117 million unique TCR beta sequences from around 200 million T cells. Roughly 300 gigabases of sequencing data and around 90 million unique TCR sequences made up an early release that covered several hundred HLA-typed donors. Of the 300 to 500 genotyped donors, roughly 80% were placed in the genetic ancestry cluster associated with self-reported Caucasian donors. The aim of the study was to test whether cataloging public T cell receptors could identify signatures of past pathogen exposure. The study profiled the T cell repertoires of hundreds of subjects by immunosequencing and related them to cytomegalovirus serostatus. Along with the approximately 600-subject first cohort, a separate validation cohort of about 110 different subjects was used. To predict cytomegalovirus infection status, the study combined high-throughput TCR immunosequencing, statistical association of individual TCRs with disease status, and machine learning. In a later analysis, previously published TCR beta repertoires from several hundred donors were re-analyzed and high-resolution HLA genotyping was added so that TCR occurrence patterns could be studied. The later analysis used no new phenotypic data to find candidate immune exposures, relying instead on TCR beta sequences and their occurrence across donors. An earlier analysis of fewer than 750 of the donors used high-throughput TCR beta sequencing to judge whether each TCR beta V gene segment behaved as functional or pseudogenic. Donor age, sex, ethnicity and CMV serostatus were compiled alongside the repertoire data. A later genetic analysis took genome-wide SNP genotypes for about 55% of the 666 donors and used that subset as a discovery cohort. Every discovery cohort repertoire had been produced on one sequencing platform. Both class I and class II loci were covered by HLA typing, at four-digit resolution. The number of donors typed differed by locus, with roughly 629-640 for A, B, C, DRB1 and DQB1, roughly 520 for DQA1, 600 to 610 for DPA1, and some 450 for DPB1. Five DR-DQ haplotypes were handled as single units for association and clustering because linkage in the cohort was strong. On average, over 200,000 unique TCR beta nucleotide sequences were sequenced per donor among roughly 430 genotyped donors of the cohort, with about 19% of those sequences being non-productive.

The cohort comprised around 700 healthy bone marrow donors. Cohort members were all nominally healthy when sampled, although unrecorded immune exposures were likely present. The donor was CMV seronegative and was included in the group of around 320 seronegative cohort members. A peripheral blood sample was collected from each donor, and TCR beta sequencing was performed on peripheral blood mononuclear cells. Genomic DNA was extracted from the blood cell samples with the Qiagen DNeasy Blood Extraction Kit. Library preparation employed the immunoSEQ multiplex PCR assay. For the multiplex PCR, a mixture combining 60 forward primers for TCR Vbeta segments and 13 reverse primers for TCR Jbeta segments was used. The CDR3 region of rearranged TCR beta genes was amplified from genomic DNA by a multiplex PCR assay. The Illumina HiSeq System was used to sequence the amplified TCR beta libraries as 87-base-pair reads. The original methods were these. In a later analysis, some 80 million unique TCR beta chains were counted across the 500 to 850 repertoires, and about 9.9 million of these chains were shared by at least two donors. To remove PCR and sequencing errors, raw reads were error-corrected and collapsed into unique sequences using a nearest-neighbor algorithm that merged closely related sequences. CDR3 sequences were aligned to IMGT reference sequences to assign V, D and J gene segments. Each retained sequence needed at least a six-nucleotide match to both a V gene segment and a J gene segment. Rearrangements were called productive when the CDR3 lacked stop codons and stayed in frame with V and J; all others were non-productive. Following IMGT convention, CDR3 was defined as the stretch from the second conserved V-encoded cysteine up to the conserved J-encoded phenylalanine. In an earlier analysis of 587 of the donors, sequences lacking an unambiguous match to a single V gene segment were excluded. An earlier analysis of 550 to 650 of the donors classified V segments as functional when productive rearrangements were above 56.7% and as segregating when the standard deviation between donors was above 5%. A statistical classification framework was built for diagnosing cytomegalovirus status from the catalog of TCR beta chain sequences. V and J gene assignment, in a later analysis, came from comparing TCR nucleotide sequences with IMGT/GENE-DB human TR gene sequences. A later analysis assigned CDR3 sequences and most-parsimonious VDJ recombination scenarios with the TCRdist pipeline. In a later analysis, each TCR beta chain was defined by its CDR3 amino acid sequence together with its V-gene family, and reads without a unique V-gene family were excluded. A later analysis removed 592 highly shared, low-generation-probability nucleotide sequences to deal with suspected cross-contamination and a sequencing artifact. A later analysis calculated a clonal expansion index for each public chain from normalized within-repertoire ranks of inferred template counts. Generation probabilities in a later analysis came from a VDJ recombination model fitted to out-of-frame rearrangements, and those results were checked against IGoR. In a later analysis, hypergeometric tests were used to score TCR-TCR, TCR-HLA and TCR-CMV co-occurrence, with a repertoire-size bias correction applied to TCR pairs. To estimate false discovery rates, a later analysis permuted the HLA or CMV assignments 20 times. In a later analysis, co-occurring TCRs were grouped using DBSCAN, with TCRdist sequence similarity added in when clustering inside HLA-allele-positive subsets. For co-occurrence clustering, repertoires with fewer than 30,000 or more than 120,000 public chains were excluded, along with 4 to 6 repertoires with anomalous nucleotide sharing. TCRdb stores this immuneACCESS table with in-frame sequences only. Part of the clones is absent; in the studies checked, under half of the shortfall reflects unresolved V genes, and no reason is known for the rest. V and J calls and clone size are those listed in that table; D and trimming were worked out from the DNA. The sample table records over 50,000 clones; about 86% of these occur just once. The ten biggest clones cover approximately 1.7% of the sample.

As concerns this clone: Its antigen target is currently unknown. The sample holds no much larger clone one base away, and base qualities are not on file.

The paper as a whole reports these results and caveats: In a later analysis, HLA-associated TCR beta chains showed more clonal expansion and lower generation probabilities than non-associated chains that were equally common. Some IMGT-functional V segments, including TRBV6-2 and TRBV6-3, could not be distinguished by the 87-base-pair reads and were therefore excluded. The authors suggested that the approach could potentially be generalized to other disease states and immunological phenotypes. In vitro tests confirmed that a few of the cytomegalovirus-associated TCR beta chains recognize cytomegalovirus antigens. Sequencing depth was assumed to be roughly uniform across donors in the presence/absence analyses, though that assumption may not hold. A cluster of highly shared sequence variants was judged likely to represent a technical artifact of the sequencing pipeline. In an earlier analysis of some 550 of the donors, most TCR beta V segments were observed in productive rearrangements about 90% or about 30% of the time, broadly matching IMGT annotations. CMV serostatus was the only immune exposure information available for the cohort. When HLA alleles, especially DR and DQ, strongly co-occurred, attributing TCR associations to individual alleles was difficult. Roughly 17 rarely observed V segments, including chromosome 9 orphons, were excluded from the earlier analysis of 550 to 700 of the donors because counts were too low. In a later genetic analysis, fewer N-insertions in productive TCRs were reported among donors in an Asian-associated ancestry cluster than the 666-donor mean. A later analysis associated about 17,000 TCR beta sequences with specific HLA alleles at a false discovery rate of 0.05. The classifier was reported to diagnose cytomegalovirus status with high specificity and sensitivity in both the original cohort and the validation cohort. A later analysis found that most CMV-associated TCR beta chains appeared HLA-restricted, with HLA associations seemingly driven largely by CMV exposure. While some public TCRs were present in many individuals, most TCR sequences turned up only very rarely across donors. The study gave a list of 150 to 200 TCR beta chains associated with cytomegalovirus. A later analysis found that TCR association rates varied across HLA loci, with DRB1 alleles showing the most associated TCRs and HLA-C alleles the fewest. In a later genetic analysis, a missense DCLRE1C variant was associated with V-gene and J-gene trimming of TCR beta chains, and the association was replicated in an independent cohort. The cohort was sequenced for TCR beta chains only, and without alpha or paired-chain data the features that could be detected were limited. Because some donors lacked HLA typing at each locus, the association tests relied only on the typed subset. In a later analysis, several top co-occurrence clusters were reported to appear linked to parvovirus B19, influenza, CMV and Epstein-Barr virus. Linkage disequilibrium might explain the correlated functional status among segregating V segments, but an unknown experimental factor could not be ruled out. A further reported finding was that TCR beta sequences accurately predicted the HLA-A and HLA-B alleles for most subjects in the first cohort.

V is clipped by 0 bases and J by 4 bases, and the sequence between their germline boundaries is 7 bases long. The CDR3 has 14 amino acids, counting the end cysteine and phenylalanine. The read is trimmed to its CDR3 DNA, 42 bases read in frame from base 1. Looking up the germline V gene yields CDR1 SGDLS and CDR2 YYNGEE. Sequenced: PBMCs. The rearranged segments are TRBV9 and TRBJ2-2; a tentative D call is TRBD1 (5 bases match). This sequence was found in a man aged 40-50 years in good health and CMV-seronegative. The nucleotides read TGTGCCAGCAGCGTAGGGGGCGGCACCGGGGAGCTGTTTTTT. It specifies CASSVGGGTGELFF.